The 3 T cell receptor beta chains below were found in one sample sequenced in a study of shared clonotypes between healthy human individuals. The data were produced by immunoSEQ multiplex PCR, yet TCRdb's version contains in-frame clones alone and is incomplete. The data contain hundreds of thousands of clones, more than 95% of them singletons. The sample comprised naive CD4+ T cells sorted from blood. The subset: CD45RA+ positively selected. The source of these receptors is a woman aged 25 to 45 in good health.

This clone was seen a single time. The gene calls are TRBV7-8 and TRBJ2-3; the D gene is possibly TRBD1 (6 bases). Germline V gene lookup returns CDR1 SGHVS and CDR2 FQNEAQ. CDR3 length equals 14 residues. V lost 5 bases, J lost 2 bases, and 11 bases lay in between. CDR3 sequence: CASSPRTATDTQYF. DNA for the CDR3: TGTGCCAGCAGCCCAAGGACAGCCACAGATACGCAGTATTTT.

This chain connects TRBV5-1 to TRBJ1-4, with 7 nucleotides matching TRBD1. With 5 bases clipped from V and 4 bases from J, the junction kept 2 bases outside the gene matches. The CDR3 is made up of 13 amino acids. Germline V CDR1 and CDR2: SGHRS, YFSETQ. The CDR3 coding sequence is TGCGCCAGCAGGGGACAGAGTAATGAAAAACTGTTTTTT. As protein: CASRGQSNEKLFF.

This chain uses TRBV7-2 with TRBJ1-4, with D possibly matching TRBD1 (5 bases). Trimming cost V 5 bases and J 10 bases, with 14 bases left between them. Germline values: CDR1 SGHTA, CDR2 FQGNSA. The CDR3 sequence is 13 residues long. The CDR3 sequence: CASSPGTTRKLFF. Written as DNA, the CDR3 is TGTGCCAGCAGCCCCGGGACTACTCGAAAACTGTTTTTT.